The source of this T cell receptor (beta chain) is a study of T cell responses to AZD1222 COVID-19 vaccine. Whole-study findings and limits: The study reported that nearly half of spike-specific TCRs target unmutated variant regions.

Second-dose groups at about 4 or about 12 weeks were pooled. This table comes from immunoSEQ multiplex PCR, and its TCRdb copy is limited to in-frame clones, with some not included. The sample has about 110,000 clones; 80% to 90% are singletons. Deletions cut 3 bases from V and 10 bases from J, with 7 bases between. The germline V gene encodes CDR1 MGHDK and CDR2 SYGVNS. The CDR3 sequence is 12 residues long. With regard to this clone: Its antigen is not known.

The TCR originated in an adult who received the AZD1222 COVID-19 vaccine. The sample was peripheral blood, taken 28 days after the second AZD1222 dose. The chain recombines TRBV25-1 with TRBJ1-6, with TRBD1 as a possible D gene (5 bases). CDR3 nucleotide sequence: TGTGCCAGCAGTGATCGGGGGTCACCCCTCCACTTT. Residues: CASSDRGSPLHF.